This T cell receptor beta chain appears in the sequencing data of a study of OX40 agonist ivuxolimab in advanced cancers. Notes on the research overall: Ivuxolimab, which targeted the costimulatory receptor OX40 (CD134), was an agonistic, fully human IgG2 monoclonal antibody. Intravenous ivuxolimab was administered to patients every 2 weeks at six dose levels: 0.01, 0.1, 0.3, 1.5, 3 and 10 mg/kg. Of the roughly 51 patients in dose escalation, 19 had hepatocellular carcinoma, about 15 had melanoma, 9 had renal cell carcinoma and 9 had head and neck cancer. A male proportion of roughly 85% and a mean age of around 60 years, ranging from 23 to 79, were recorded for the dose-escalation cohort. Patients were allowed to have had prior anti-PD-1, anti-PD-L1 or anti-CTLA-4 therapy, and 40% of the dose-escalation patients had been treated with checkpoint inhibitors. Partial responses occurred in three dose-escalation patients: two with cutaneous melanoma and one with hepatocellular carcinoma. Peripheral TCRbeta sequencing was intended to test whether TCR sequence diversity was altered and clonal T-cell expansion was caused by ivuxolimab. The paper reports the monotherapy dose-escalation portion (N of about 56 patients) of the phase I ivuxolimab trial.

From the cysteine through the phenylalanine, the CDR3 covers 16 amino acids. The read is trimmed to its CDR3 DNA, 48 bases read in frame from base 1. Concerning this clone: No cognate antigen has been identified for it. There are no base qualities to consult, and no much larger clone falls within one base.

Beyond this particular receptor, the publication reports: In the 0.1-3.0 mg/kg groups, partial responders had among the lowest normalized peripheral clonal expansion, particularly in CD8+ T cells. Low levels of normalized T-cell clonal expansion were also seen in some patients who did not respond. Which antigens the clonally expanded peripheral T cells were specific for was not determined. After ivuxolimab, expanded clones were on average more numerous among CD8+ T cells than among CD4+ T cells. At doses of 0.1 to 3.0 mg/kg, clonal expansion of both CD4+ and CD8+ T cells in blood was seen between baseline and week 6.

The trial excluded patients who had a history of autoimmune disease or who were on systemic immunosuppression. In every dose cohort, peripheral blood was drawn for TCR sequencing at baseline, cycle 4 day 1, and cycle 7 day 1. The samples were taken from a phase I, first-in-human, multicenter, open-label dose-escalation trial of ivuxolimab. Adults with locally advanced or metastatic melanoma, renal cell carcinoma, hepatocellular carcinoma or head and neck squamous cell carcinoma were enrolled in the trial. Before TCR sequencing, CD4+ T cells and CD8+ T cells were sorted from peripheral blood as separate populations. To sequence the TCRbeta CDR3 region, genomic DNA was isolated from the sorted cells. The immunoSEQ Assay was used for sequencing of TCRbeta CDR3 regions. TCRdb's version of the immuneACCESS table is confined to in-frame rearrangements and falls short of the full clone set. An unresolved V gene accounts for under half of the shortfall where checked; the remainder is of unknown origin. The table for this sample lists roughly 20,000 clones; around 87% of them were counted only once. Under 20% of the sample rests with the top ten.

The TCR was taken from an adult with an advanced solid tumor such as melanoma, head and neck, liver or kidney cancer. The chain couples TRBV21-1 to TRBJ2-7; the DNA was not compared with TRBD2, the D call given in the table. TRBV21-1 is an annotated pseudogene. The specimen was CD4+ or CD8+ T cells sorted from blood, collected in a trial of the OX40 agonist ivuxolimab. The DNA reads TGTGCCAGCAGCAAAGCCCCAGCGGGGGGGGCCTACGAGCAGTACTTC. Translated, it gives CASSKAPAGGAYEQYF.